This TCR beta chain stems from a study of regulatory T cells in long-lasting Graves disease. At the level of the study: Recently diagnosed Graves' patients had received antithyroid drugs for under 3 months.

Documented time point: newly diagnosed GD, antithyroid drugs for less than 3 months. Construction of the TCR library relied on RNA isolated from PBMCs. Blood from the periphery, about 9 milliliters in all, was drawn into EDTA tubes. Libraries of TCR beta came from iRepertoire HTBI primers plus Arm-PCR of CDR3 regions. One entry per CDR3 protein, called by TCRdb with MiXCR from the multiplex PCR reads. The table shows 350,000 to 450,000 distinct CDR3 sequences, with 15% occurring only once. Looked up from germline, CDR1 is SQVTM and CDR2 is ANQGSEA. Trimming cost V 6 bases and J 2 bases, with 11 bases left between them. This CDR3 has 14 amino acids. The same specimen was also included in a second study, on T cells in Graves' hyperthyroidism and ophthalmopathy.

This sequence originates from a woman between 25 and 40 years old with Graves disease. The chain couples TRBV29-1 to TRBJ2-6, with D possibly being TRBD2 (5 bases). Sequences were derived from peripheral blood mononuclear cells (PBMCs), sampled at new diagnosis, from a patient treated with antithyroid drugs. The CDR3, as DNA: TGCAGCGTGGGGAGCGGAGCTGGGGCCAACGTCCTGACTTTC. Translation: CSVGSGAGANVLTF.